The 3 T cell receptor beta chains presented below share a single source sample, sequenced in a study of T-cell reconstitution after alpha-beta-depleted transplantation in children. Library preparation (for TCRbeta) was performed with unique molecular identifiers. TCRdb analysed the PCR reads with MiXCR anew, one entry per CDR3 protein. The table lists 120,000 or so distinct CDR3 sequences, 10% of them singletons. The specimen comprised PBMCs from the stem cell graft donor, sampled from the stem cell graft. The origin of the receptors is a human donor who donated a stem cell graft to a child with acute lymphoblastic leukemia.

This clonotype was observed at least ten times. The chain couples TRBV12-3 or TRBV12-4 to TRBJ1-4, with D hard to call. Trimming shortened V by 2 bases and J by 8 bases, and 3 bases separated the two germline ends. This CDR3 contains 11 residues. The CDR3 sequence: CASSLREKLFF. CDR3 bases: TGTGCCAGCAGTTTAAGAGAAAAACTGTTTTTT.

This clonotype showed up many times. This chain joins TRBV20-1 and TRBJ1-5; D is ambiguous. Per the germline V gene, CDR1 is DFQATT and CDR2 is SNEGSKA (reference sequence). V lost 5 bases to trimming and J lost 2 bases, with 10 bases between them. The CDR3 runs 13 residues. The CDR3 here is CSALRRGNQPQHF. As DNA, the CDR3 is TGCAGTGCTCTCAGGAGGGGCAATCAGCCCCAGCATTTT.

This clonotype has at least ten counts. The genes are TRBV6-1 and TRBJ1-4; 7 bases are a match to TRBD1. V lost 4 bases to trimming and J lost 0 bases; unmatched junction nucleotides: 8. CDR1 MNHNS and CDR2 SASEGT come from the germline V gene. The CDR3 sequence is 17 residues long. CDR3 sequence (DNA): TGTGCCAGCAGTGGTAACAGGGGACATCCAACTAATGAAAAACTGTTTTTT. It yields the protein CASSGNRGHPTNEKLFF.